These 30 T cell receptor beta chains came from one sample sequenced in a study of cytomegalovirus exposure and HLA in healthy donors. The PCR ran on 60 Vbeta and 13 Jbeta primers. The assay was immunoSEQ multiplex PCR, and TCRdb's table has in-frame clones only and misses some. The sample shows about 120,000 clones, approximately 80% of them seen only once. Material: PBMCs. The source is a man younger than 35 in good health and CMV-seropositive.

For the CDR3, the DNA is TGTGCCAGTAGCAAAATGGACAGGGGGCTTTTAGCGGATGAGCAGTTCTTC. This translates into CASSKMDRGLLADEQFF. V and J are TRBV19 and TRBJ2-1; 11 nucleotides align to TRBD1. V gave up 6 bases and J gave up 8 bases; unmatched junction bases: 15. This CDR3 spans 17 amino acids. The V gene's germline CDR1 is LNHDA and CDR2 SQIVND (reference sequence).

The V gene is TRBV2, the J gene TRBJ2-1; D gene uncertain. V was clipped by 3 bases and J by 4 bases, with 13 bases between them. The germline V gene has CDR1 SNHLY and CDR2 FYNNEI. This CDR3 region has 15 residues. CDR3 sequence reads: CASSDRQLLYNEQFF. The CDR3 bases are TGTGCCAGCAGTGATCGTCAGTTACTATACAATGAGCAGTTCTTC.

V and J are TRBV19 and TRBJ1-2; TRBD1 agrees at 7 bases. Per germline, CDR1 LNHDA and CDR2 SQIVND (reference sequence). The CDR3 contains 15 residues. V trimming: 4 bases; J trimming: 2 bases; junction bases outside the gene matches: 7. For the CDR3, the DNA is TGTGCCAGTAGTACGGAGACAGGGTCAAACTATGGCTACACCTTC. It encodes CASSTETGSNYGYTF. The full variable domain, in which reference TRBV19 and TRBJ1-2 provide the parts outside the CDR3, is DGGITQSPKYLFRKEGQNVTLSCEQNLNHDAMYWYRQDPGQGLRLIYYSQIVNDFQKGDIAEGYSVSREKKESFPLTVTSAQKNPTAFYLCASSTETGSNYGYTFGSGTRLTVV.

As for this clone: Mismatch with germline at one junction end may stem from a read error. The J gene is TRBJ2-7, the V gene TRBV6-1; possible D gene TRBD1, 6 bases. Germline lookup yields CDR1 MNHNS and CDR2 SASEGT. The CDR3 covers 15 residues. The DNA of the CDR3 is TGTGCCAGCAGAGAAGACAGGACCCTCTCCTACGAGCAGTACTTC. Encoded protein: CASREDRTLSYEQYF.

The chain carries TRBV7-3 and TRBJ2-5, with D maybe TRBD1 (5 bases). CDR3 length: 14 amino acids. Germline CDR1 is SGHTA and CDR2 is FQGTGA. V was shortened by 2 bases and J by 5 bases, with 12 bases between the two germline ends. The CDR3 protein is CASSLVGARETQYF. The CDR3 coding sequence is TGTGCCAGCAGCTTAGTAGGGGCGAGGGAGACCCAGTACTTC.

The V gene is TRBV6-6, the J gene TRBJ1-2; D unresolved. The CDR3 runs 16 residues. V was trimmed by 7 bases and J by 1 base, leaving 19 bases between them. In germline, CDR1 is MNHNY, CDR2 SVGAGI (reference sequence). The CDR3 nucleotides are TGTGCCAGCACCCTAATTATTGAAGACTTTAACTATGGCTACACCTTC. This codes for CASTLIIEDFNYGYTF.

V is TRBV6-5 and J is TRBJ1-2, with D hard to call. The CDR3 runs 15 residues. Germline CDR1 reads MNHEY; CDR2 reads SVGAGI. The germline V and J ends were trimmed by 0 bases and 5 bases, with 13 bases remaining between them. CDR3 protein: CASSYSIAELYGYTF. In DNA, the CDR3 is TGTGCCAGCAGTTACTCGATAGCAGAACTTTATGGCTACACCTTC.

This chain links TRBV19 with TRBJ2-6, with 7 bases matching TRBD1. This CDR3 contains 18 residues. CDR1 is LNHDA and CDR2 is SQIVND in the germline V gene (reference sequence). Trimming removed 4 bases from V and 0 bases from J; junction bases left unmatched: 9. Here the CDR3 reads CASSTTGQESSGANVLTF. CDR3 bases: TGTGCCAGTAGTACAACCGGACAGGAGAGCTCTGGGGCCAACGTCCTGACTTTC.

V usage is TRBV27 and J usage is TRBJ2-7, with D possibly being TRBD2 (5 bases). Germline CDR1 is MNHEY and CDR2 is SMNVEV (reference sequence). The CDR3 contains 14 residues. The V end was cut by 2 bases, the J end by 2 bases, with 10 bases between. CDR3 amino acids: CASSLDSLAYEQYF. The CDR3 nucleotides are TGTGCCAGCAGTTTAGATTCACTAGCCTACGAGCAGTACTTC.

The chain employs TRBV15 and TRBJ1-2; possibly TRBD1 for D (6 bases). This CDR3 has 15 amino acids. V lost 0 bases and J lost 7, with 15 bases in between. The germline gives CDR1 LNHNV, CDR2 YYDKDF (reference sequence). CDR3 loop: CATSRDRGRSVGYTF. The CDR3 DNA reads TGTGCCACCAGCAGAGACAGGGGACGCTCGGTTGGCTACACCTTC.

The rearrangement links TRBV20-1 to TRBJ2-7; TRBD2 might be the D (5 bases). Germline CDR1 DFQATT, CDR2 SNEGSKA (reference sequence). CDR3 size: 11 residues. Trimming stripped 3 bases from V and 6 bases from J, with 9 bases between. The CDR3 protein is CSARERSEQYF. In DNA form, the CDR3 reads TGCAGTGCTAGGGAGCGGTCCGAGCAGTACTTC.

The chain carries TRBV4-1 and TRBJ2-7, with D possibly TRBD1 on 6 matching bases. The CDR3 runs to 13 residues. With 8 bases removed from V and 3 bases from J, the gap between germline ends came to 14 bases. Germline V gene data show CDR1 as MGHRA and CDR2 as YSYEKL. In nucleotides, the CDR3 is TGCGCCAGCGGAGAGGGGGTTAGCTACGAGCAGTACTTC. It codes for CASGEGVSYEQYF.

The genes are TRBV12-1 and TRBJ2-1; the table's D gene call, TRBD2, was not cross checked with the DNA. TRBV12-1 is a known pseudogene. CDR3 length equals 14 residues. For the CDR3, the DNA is TGTGCCAGGGGGCTAGCGGGGGACTACAATGAGCAGTTCTTC. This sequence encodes CARGLAGDYNEQFF.

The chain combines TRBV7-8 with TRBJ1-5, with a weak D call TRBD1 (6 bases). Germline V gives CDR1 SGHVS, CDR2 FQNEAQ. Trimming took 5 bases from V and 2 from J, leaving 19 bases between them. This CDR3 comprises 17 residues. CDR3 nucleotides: TGTGCCAGCAGCGTAAGACAGGACCTTCGCGGCAATCAGCCCCAGCATTTT. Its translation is CASSVRQDLRGNQPQHF.

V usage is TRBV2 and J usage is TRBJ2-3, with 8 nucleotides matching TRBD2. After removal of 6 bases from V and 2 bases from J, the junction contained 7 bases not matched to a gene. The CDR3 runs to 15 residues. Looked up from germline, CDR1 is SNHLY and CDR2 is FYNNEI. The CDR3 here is CASRTSGGPTDTQYF. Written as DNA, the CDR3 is TGTGCCAGCAGGACGAGCGGGGGTCCCACAGATACGCAGTATTTT.

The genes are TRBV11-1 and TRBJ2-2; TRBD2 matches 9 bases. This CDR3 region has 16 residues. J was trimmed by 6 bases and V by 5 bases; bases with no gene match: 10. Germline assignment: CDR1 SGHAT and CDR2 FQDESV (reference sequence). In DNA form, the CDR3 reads TGTGCCAGCAGCCTCGCTAGCGGGGTGGCCGCCGGGGAGCTGTTTTTT. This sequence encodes CASSLASGVAAGELFF. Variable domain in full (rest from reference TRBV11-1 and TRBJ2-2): EAEVAQSPRYKITEKSQAVAFWCDPISGHATLYWYRQILGQGPELLVQFQDESVVDDSQLPKDRFSAERLKGVDSTLKIQPAELGDSAMYLCASSLASGVAAGELFFGEGSRLTVL.

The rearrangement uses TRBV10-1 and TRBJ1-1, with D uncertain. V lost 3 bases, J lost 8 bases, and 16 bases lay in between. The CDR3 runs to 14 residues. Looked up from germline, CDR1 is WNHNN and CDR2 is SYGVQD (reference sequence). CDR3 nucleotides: TGCGCCAGCAGTGACTCGAGGTCATCGAGGGAAGCTTTCTTT. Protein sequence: CASSDSRSSREAFF.

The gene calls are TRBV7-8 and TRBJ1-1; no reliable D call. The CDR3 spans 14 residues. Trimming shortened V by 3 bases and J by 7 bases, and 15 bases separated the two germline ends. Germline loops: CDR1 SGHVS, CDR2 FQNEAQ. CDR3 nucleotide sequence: TGTGCCAGCAGCTTTGAGAGGGCCCGTCTTGAAGCTTTCTTT. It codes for CASSFERARLEAFF. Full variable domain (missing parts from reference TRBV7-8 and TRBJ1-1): GAGVSQSPRYKVAKRGQDVALRCDPISGHVSLFWYQQALGQGPEFLTYFQNEAQLDKSGLPSDRFFAERPEGSVSTLKIQRTQQEDSAVYLCASSFERARLEAFFGQGTRLTVV.

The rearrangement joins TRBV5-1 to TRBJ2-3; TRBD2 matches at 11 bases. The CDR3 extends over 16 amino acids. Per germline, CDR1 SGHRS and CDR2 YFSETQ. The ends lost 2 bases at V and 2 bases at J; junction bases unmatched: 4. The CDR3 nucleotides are TGCGCCAGCAGCTTCGGGACTAGCGGTTTCACAGATACGCAGTATTTT. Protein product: CASSFGTSGFTDTQYF. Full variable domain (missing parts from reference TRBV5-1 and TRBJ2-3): KAGVTQTPRYLIKTRGQQVTLSCSPISGHRSVSWYQQTPGQGLQFLFEYFSETQRNKGNFPGRFSGRQFSNSRSEMNVSTLELGDSALYLCASSFGTSGFTDTQYFGPGTRLTVL.

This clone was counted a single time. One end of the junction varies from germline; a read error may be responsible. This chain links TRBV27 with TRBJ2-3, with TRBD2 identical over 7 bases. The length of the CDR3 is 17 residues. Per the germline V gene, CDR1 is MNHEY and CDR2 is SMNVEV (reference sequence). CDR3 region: CTSSFKSSGTSTDTQYF. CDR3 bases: TGTACCAGCAGTTTCAAATCGAGCGGGACTAGCACAGATACGCAGTATTTT.

Written as DNA, the CDR3 is TGTGCCAGCAGCATACTAGCGGGAGTTTACGAGCAGTACTTC. Protein sequence: CASSILAGVYEQYF. This chain joins TRBV14 and TRBJ2-7, with 11 bases that match TRBD2. The V segment lost 5 bases and the J segment 4 bases; nucleotides outside the gene matches: 4. CDR3 size: 14 residues. Germline V gene sequence: CDR1 SGHDN, CDR2 FVKESK.

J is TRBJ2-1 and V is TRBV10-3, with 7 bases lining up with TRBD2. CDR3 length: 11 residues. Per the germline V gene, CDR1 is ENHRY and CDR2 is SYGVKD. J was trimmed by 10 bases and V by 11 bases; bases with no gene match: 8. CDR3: CASRGEMEQFF. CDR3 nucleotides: TGTGCCTCCCGGGGGGAGATGGAGCAGTTCTTC.

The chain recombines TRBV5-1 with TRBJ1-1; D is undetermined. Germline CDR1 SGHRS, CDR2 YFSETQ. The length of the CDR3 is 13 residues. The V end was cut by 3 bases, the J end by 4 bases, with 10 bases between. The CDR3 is CASSYRLGTEAFF. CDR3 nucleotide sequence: TGCGCCAGCAGCTACAGATTGGGCACTGAAGCTTTCTTT.

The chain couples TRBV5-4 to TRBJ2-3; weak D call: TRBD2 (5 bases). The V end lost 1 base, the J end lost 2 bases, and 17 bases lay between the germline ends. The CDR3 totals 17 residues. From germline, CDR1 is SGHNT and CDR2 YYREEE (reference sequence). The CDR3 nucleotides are TGTGCCAGCAGCTTGTTGCGCCCGACGGGATCCACAGATACGCAGTATTTT. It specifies CASSLLRPTGSTDTQYF.

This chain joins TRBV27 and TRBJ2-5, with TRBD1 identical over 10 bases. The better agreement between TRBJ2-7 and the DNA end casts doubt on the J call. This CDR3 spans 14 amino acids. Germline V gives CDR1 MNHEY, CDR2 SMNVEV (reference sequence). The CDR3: CASSLGTGVFEQYF. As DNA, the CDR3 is TGTGCCAGCAGTTTGGGGACAGGGGTTTTCGAGCAGTACTTC.

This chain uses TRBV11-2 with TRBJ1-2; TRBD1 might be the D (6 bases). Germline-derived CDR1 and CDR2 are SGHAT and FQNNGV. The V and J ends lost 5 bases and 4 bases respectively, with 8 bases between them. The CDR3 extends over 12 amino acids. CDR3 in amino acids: CASSQDSYGYTF. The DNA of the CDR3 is TGTGCCAGCAGCCAGGACAGCTATGGCTACACCTTC.

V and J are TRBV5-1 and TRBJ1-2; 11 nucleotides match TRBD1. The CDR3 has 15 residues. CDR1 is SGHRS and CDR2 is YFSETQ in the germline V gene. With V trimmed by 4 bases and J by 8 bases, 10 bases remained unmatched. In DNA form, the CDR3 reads TGCGCCAGCAGCAGCGGACAGGGGGCGGAAAGGGGCTACACCTTC. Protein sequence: CASSSGQGAERGYTF. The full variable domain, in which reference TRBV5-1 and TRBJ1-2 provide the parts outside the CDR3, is KAGVTQTPRYLIKTRGQQVTLSCSPISGHRSVSWYQQTPGQGLQFLFEYFSETQRNKGNFPGRFSGRQFSNSRSEMNVSTLELGDSALYLCASSSGQGAERGYTFGSGTRLTVV.

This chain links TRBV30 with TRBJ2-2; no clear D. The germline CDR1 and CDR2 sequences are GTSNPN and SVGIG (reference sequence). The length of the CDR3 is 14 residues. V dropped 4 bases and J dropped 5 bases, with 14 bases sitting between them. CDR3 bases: TGTGCCTGGAATGGAGAGATTTGGACCGGGGAGCTGTTTTTT. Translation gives CAWNGEIWTGELFF.

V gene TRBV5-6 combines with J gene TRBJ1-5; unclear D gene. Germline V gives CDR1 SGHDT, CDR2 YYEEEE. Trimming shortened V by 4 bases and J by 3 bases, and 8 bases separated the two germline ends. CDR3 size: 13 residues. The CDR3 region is CASSRGYNQPQHF. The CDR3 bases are TGTGCCAGCAGCCGAGGTTACAATCAGCCCCAGCATTTT.

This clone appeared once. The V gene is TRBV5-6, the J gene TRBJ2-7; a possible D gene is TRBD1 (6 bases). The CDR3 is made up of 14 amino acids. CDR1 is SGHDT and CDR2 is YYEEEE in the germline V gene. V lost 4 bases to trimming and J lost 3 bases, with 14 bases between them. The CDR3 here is CASSKGQRIYEQYF. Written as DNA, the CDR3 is TGTGCCAGCAGCAAAGGACAGCGGATCTACGAGCAGTACTTC.